This T cell receptor (beta chain) was sequenced for a study of regulatory T cells in long-lasting Graves disease. Study summary: It was over 5 years of antithyroid drugs, with positive TSH receptor antibodies, that meant persistent Graves' disease.

Arm-PCR of CDR3 regions with iRepertoire HTBI primers generated TCR beta libraries. TCRdb recomputed calls from the multiplex PCR reads with MiXCR, one row per CDR3 protein. The sample includes more than 650,000 distinct CDR3 sequences, 30% of them seen just once. Study results and limitations: Persistent disease exhibited a predilection for TRBV28, TRBJ1-2 and TRBJ2-5. Only peripheral blood was studied, not thyroid tissue.

Germline CDR1 reads GTSNPN; CDR2 reads SVGIG (reference sequence). CDR3 size: 15 residues. V gave up 4 bases and J gave up 7 bases; unmatched junction bases: 14. Time point given: persistent/refractory GD, antithyroid drugs over 5 years with positive TRAb. The TCR library was made from RNA that had been extracted from PBMCs in TRIzol. This clonotype was seen only once. The target antigen is unknown. The specimen was peripheral blood mononuclear cells (PBMCs), collected when the disease was refractory, from a patient treated with antithyroid drugs. The receptor was isolated from a female donor with Graves disease. The chain joins TRBV30 to TRBJ2-7, with 9 bases identical to TRBD2. In nucleotides, the CDR3 is TGTGCCTGGAAACGTCCCCAGCGGGAGGCGGGAGAGCAGTACTTC. It is translated as CAWKRPQREAGEQYF. Using reference TRBV30 and TRBJ2-7 for the parts outside the CDR3, the full variable domain is SQTIHQWPATLVQPVGSPLSLECTVEGTSNPNLYWYRQAAGRGLQLLFYSVGIGQISSEVPQNLSASRPQDRQFILSSKKLLLSDSGFYLCAWKRPQREAGEQYFGPGTRLTVT.